A selection of T cell receptor beta chains follows, all from one sample in a study of blood T cell repertoires in COVID-19. Produced via immunoSEQ multiplex PCR; TCRdb's table is partial and in-frame only. The sample consists of 40,000 or so clones, about 80% of them appearing once. Sequencing was carried out using peripheral blood. Every receptor here comes from a human donor with acute or convalescent COVID-19. The donor label of this sample is uncertain. Each CDR3 is given with its conserved first and last residue. The D gene is left open where the match is weak. Clone size, where shown, is once, few, many, or a class for clones that have expanded.

j_call clone_size d_call v_call cdr3_nt cdr3_aa
TRBJ2-1 - TRBD2 TRBV19 TGTGCCAGTACCCCCCTGGGGGAGGGCTCCTACAATGAGCAGTTCTTC CASTPLGEGSYNEQFF
TRBJ1-6 - - TRBV28 TGTGCCAGCAGGGCAGGGGTCAACGATTCACCCCTCCACTTT CASRAGVNDSPLHF
TRBJ2-7 - TRBD1 TRBV28 TGTGCCAGCTGTTCCTCGGACAGGGACGAGCAGTACTTC CASCSSDRDEQYF
TRBJ2-1 - TRBD2 TRBV24-1 TGTGCCACCAGTGATGCAGCGGGACCCGCCTACAATGAGCAGTTCTTC CATSDAAGPAYNEQFF
TRBJ1-4 - TRBD1 TRBV4-1 TGCGCCAGCAGCCAAAGGGACAGGGGGCTGACATATAATGAAAAACTGTTTTTT CASSQRDRGLTYNEKLFF
TRBJ1-2 - TRBD1 TRBV6-2/TRBV6-3 TGTGCCAGCAGTTACTGGCGGACAGGCTGGGGATATGGCTACACCTTC CASSYWRTGWGYGYTF
TRBJ2-1 - TRBD2 TRBV19 TGTGCCAGCGACACTAGCGGGGGTTACAATGAGCAGTTCTTC CASDTSGGYNEQFF
TRBJ1-4 - TRBD1 TRBV5-1 TGCGCCAGCAGCCGTCCCGGGACAGGGAATGAAAAACTGTTTTTT CASSRPGTGNEKLFF
TRBJ2-3 - TRBD1 TRBV7-7 TGTGCCAGCGGGACAGGGCACACAGATACGCAGTATTTT CASGTGHTDTQYF
TRBJ1-1 - - TRBV7-3 TGTGCCAGCAGCTTAAGAGGCGCAGGCTCCGGGGCTGAAGCTTTCTTT CASSLRGAGSGAEAFF
TRBJ1-6 - - TRBV6-5 TGTGCCAGTCGAGGGAGCTCCTATAATTCACCCCTCCACTTT CASRGSSYNSPLHF
TRBJ2-5 - TRBD2 TRBV9 TGTGCCAGCAGCCCCCTTCGCGCGGGGGGACCACAAGAGACCCAGTACTTC CASSPLRAGGPQETQYF
TRBJ2-1 - TRBD1 TRBV5-6 TGTGCCAGCAGCCCCACAGGGGTCTCCTACAATGAGCAGTTCTTC CASSPTGVSYNEQFF
TRBJ2-1 few TRBD2 TRBV3-1/TRBV3-2 TGTGCCAGCAGCCAAATAGCGGGACACTACAATGAGCAGTTCTTC CASSQIAGHYNEQFF
TRBJ2-7 - - TRBV6-5 TGTGCCGGCAGGCGGGATCCCTACGAGCAGTACTTC CAGRRDPYEQYF
TRBJ2-5 - TRBD2 TRBV29-1 TGCAGCGTTGAAGATCAGGGACGGGGGGTCCAAGAGACCCAGTACTTC CSVEDQGRGVQETQYF
TRBJ2-7 - TRBD1 TRBV28 TGTGCCAGCAGTTCAACTCTCGCCGACAGGGGCGGGATGAGCTACGAGCAGTACTTC CASSSTLADRGGMSYEQYF
TRBJ2-1 - TRBD2 TRBV7-3 TGTGCCAGCAGCTTACGACAGGGACTAGCGGGAGCGACGAATGAGCAGTTCTTC CASSLRQGLAGATNEQFF
TRBJ2-7 - - TRBV11-1 TGTGCCAGCAGCTTAGTACAGCACGAGCAGTACTTC CASSLVQHEQYF
TRBJ1-2 - - TRBV5-1 TGCGCCAGCAGCTTGTCTACAGGCTCCTCTGGCTACACCTTC CASSLSTGSSGYTF
TRBJ2-5 - - TRBV18 TGTGCCAGCTCACCACCGACGGGATCTCGAGAGACCCAGTACTTC CASSPPTGSRETQYF
TRBJ2-1 - TRBD2 TRBV20-1 TGCAGTGCTAGTCCTAGCGGTACCAGCTCCTACAATGAGCAGTTCTTC CSASPSGTSSYNEQFF
TRBJ2-2 - TRBD2 TRBV7-8 TGTGCCAGCAGCTTAGGACTAGCGGGGCCTTACACCGGGGAGCTGTTTTTT CASSLGLAGPYTGELFF
TRBJ1-2 once - TRBV6-6 TGTGCCAGCAGTTACTCGGCAGTTCGGGGCCAGGGGGGCTACACCTTC CASSYSAVRGQGGYTF